The clone carrying this TCR beta chain was detected once. The data belong to a study of blood T cell repertoires in COVID-19. Assay used: immunoSEQ multiplex PCR; TCRdb lists only in-frame clones, some missing. The data show some 98,000 clones, with around 80% seen just once and about 20% held by the top ten. The CDR3 length is 17 residues. Germline V gene sequence: CDR1 MGHDK, CDR2 SYGVNS. With 1 base removed from V and 5 bases from J, the gap between germline ends came to 20 bases. The specimen was peripheral blood. The source is a human donor in a cohort sampled during active COVID-19. The V and J genes are TRBV25-1 and TRBJ2-5, with D tentatively TRBD2 (5 bases). CDR3 DNA: TGTGCCAGCAGTGAATTTGGAGTAATGGCGAGCGGCGAGACCCAGTACTTC. Translating gives CASSEFGVMASGETQYF.